These 30 T cell receptor beta chains were sequenced from one sample in a study of shared clonotypes between healthy human individuals. Naive-designated CD8 cells lacked CD45RO, were positively enriched for CCR7, and omitted terminally differentiated effector memory CD45RA+ cells. The protocol was immunoSEQ multiplex PCR, while the TCRdb copy is restricted to in-frame clones and leaves out a portion. The repertoire consists of about 2.1 million clones, with around 95% occurring once and the leading ten covering approximately 1.7%. The sample comprised naive CD8+ T cells from PBMCs. The receptors were gathered from a young man in good health. Some clones in this sample may be carry-over from other donors' samples.

The chain carries TRBV9 and TRBJ2-3, with D unresolved. Between the trimmed V and J ends, which lost 0 bases and 0 bases, there was a span of 11 bases. The CDR3 has 16 amino acids. CDR1 and CDR2 from the germline V gene are SGDLS and YYNGEE. CDR3: CASSVGRSTSTDTQYF. In DNA, the CDR3 is TGTGCCAGCAGCGTAGGGCGGAGTACTAGCACAGATACGCAGTATTTT.

V and J are TRBV4-3 and TRBJ2-1; D gene uncertain. Germline values: CDR1 LGHNA, CDR2 YSLEER. V lost 5 bases, J lost 2 bases, and 13 bases lay in between. The CDR3 is 15 amino acids. CDR3 residues: CASSTRTSTYNEQFF. The CDR3, as DNA: TGCGCCAGCAGCACCCGGACCAGTACCTACAATGAGCAGTTCTTC.

On this clone itself: Other nucleotide sequences in the sample specify the same CDR3. The chain links TRBV18 to TRBJ2-4; D ambiguous. The CDR3 is 14 amino acids. Germline CDR1 and CDR2: KGHSH and LQKENI. V was shortened by 0 bases and J by 1 base, with 4 bases between the two germline ends. The CDR3 spells CASSPPLAKNIQYF. Here the CDR3 DNA reads TGTGCCAGCTCACCACCACTCGCCAAAAACATTCAGTACTTC.

The chain recombines TRBV5-1 with TRBJ2-1; 7 nucleotides line up with TRBD2. There are 17 residues in the CDR3. After removal of 4 bases from V and 9 bases from J, the junction contained 19 bases not matched to a gene. Germline assignment: CDR1 SGHRS and CDR2 YFSETQ. CDR3 DNA: TGCGCCAGCAGCATGGCCTCTCGGGACTATTACTTAGCTGAGCAGTTCTTC. This gives the protein CASSMASRDYYLAEQFF.

The chain employs TRBV27 and TRBJ2-5, with D uncertain. Germline-derived CDR1 and CDR2 are MNHEY and SMNVEV (reference sequence). The CDR3 covers 15 residues. Trimming took 3 bases from V and 2 from J, leaving 13 bases between them. CDR3 nucleotide sequence: TGTGCCAGCAGTTTTCGAGACGGAACACAAGAGACCCAGTACTTC. This sequence encodes CASSFRDGTQETQYF.

As to this clone: This sample also contains other DNA sequences that code for the same CDR3. The V gene is TRBV27, the J gene TRBJ1-5, with D perhaps TRBD1 (6 bases). The V and J ends lost 6 bases and 0 bases respectively, with 9 bases between them. Germline V gives CDR1 MNHEY, CDR2 SMNVEV (reference sequence). The CDR3 sequence is 14 residues long. The CDR3 reads CASRDRGSNQPQHF. The CDR3 coding sequence is TGTGCCAGCAGGGACAGAGGTAGCAATCAGCCCCAGCATTTT.

CDR3: CASLLGSGGRDTQYF. The CDR3 nucleotides read TGTGCCAGTCTACTGGGTAGCGGGGGCCGGGATACGCAGTATTTT. V usage is TRBV7-3 and J usage is TRBJ2-3, with 9 bases lining up with TRBD2. Germline V gene sequence: CDR1 SGHTA, CDR2 FQGTGA. The V gene end was trimmed by 9 bases and the J gene end by 6 bases; junction bases not matched to a gene: 13. The CDR3 length is 15 residues.

This CDR3 is CASSPQGLVYEQYF. The CDR3 nucleotides are TGTGCCAGCAGTCCCCAGGGACTAGTCTACGAGCAGTACTTC. The chain uses TRBV27 and TRBJ2-7; 8 positions match TRBD2. Germline V gene sequence: CDR1 MNHEY, CDR2 SMNVEV (reference sequence). V lost 5 bases, J lost 3 bases, and 6 bases stayed unmatched. The length of the CDR3 is 14 residues.

A note on this clone: Other DNA sequences within the sample encode an identical CDR3. V usage is TRBV27 and J usage is TRBJ2-1, with 12 bases matching TRBD2. Trimming cost V 6 bases and J 1 base; bases outside gene matches: 1. Germline CDR1 MNHEY, CDR2 SMNVEV (reference sequence). The CDR3 is 15 amino acids. In DNA, the CDR3 is TGTGCCAGCAGCCTAGCGGGAGGGTCCTACAATGAGCAGTTCTTC. Its protein is CASSLAGGSYNEQFF.

The genes are TRBV5-8 and TRBJ1-5; D is possibly TRBD1 (5 bases). The germline CDR1 and CDR2 sequences are SGHTS and YDEGEE. This CDR3 is 15 amino acids long. Trimming shortened V by 2 bases and J by 3 bases, and 12 bases separated the two germline ends. The CDR3 DNA reads TGTGCCAGCAGCTTTGACGGGGGTTACAATCAGCCCCAGCATTTT. Translated: CASSFDGGYNQPQHF.

This chain joins TRBV27 and TRBJ1-1; D not certain. V dropped 3 bases and J dropped 6 bases, with 17 bases sitting between them. Germline CDR1 and CDR2: MNHEY and SMNVEV (reference sequence). This CDR3 has 15 amino acids. CDR3 DNA: TGTGCCAGCAGTTTGAGGTGGAGCACGATACCTGAAGCTTTCTTT. Amino acids: CASSLRWSTIPEAFF.

The chain links TRBV7-9 to TRBJ2-7; tentative D call: TRBD2 (5 bases). The CDR3 consists of 14 residues. Per germline, CDR1 SEHNR and CDR2 FQNEAQ (reference sequence). Trimming removed 3 bases from V and 13 bases from J, with 22 bases in between. Here the CDR3 DNA reads TGTGCCAGCAGCTTCGGTTCCCCAAAAGCGGTCCGATACTTC. It codes for CASSFGSPKAVRYF.

The CDR3 DNA reads TGTGCCAGCAGCTTATTTCCAGCCGCCTACGAGCAGTACTTC. Encoded protein: CASSLFPAAYEQYF. This rearrangement joins TRBV7-9 to TRBJ2-7; the D is unclear. Trimming removed 2 bases from V and 2 bases from J, with 10 bases in between. The CDR3 is 14 residues long. Germline V gives CDR1 SEHNR, CDR2 FQNEAQ (reference sequence).

As regards this clone: In the same sample, other DNA sequences code for this CDR3. The chain has TRBV30 and TRBJ2-7; D is uncertain. Trimming shortened V by 0 bases and J by 2 bases, and 2 bases separated the two germline ends. The CDR3 spans 11 residues. The germline CDR1 and CDR2 sequences are GTSNPN and SVGIG (reference sequence). The CDR3 here is CAWSVAYEQYF. The CDR3 DNA reads as TGTGCCTGGAGTGTCGCCTACGAGCAGTACTTC. Full variable domain (missing parts from reference TRBV30 and TRBJ2-7): SQTIHQWPATLVQPVGSPLSLECTVEGTSNPNLYWYRQAAGRGLQLLFYSVGIGQISSEVPQNLSASRPQDRQFILSSKKLLLSDSGFYLCAWSVAYEQYFGPGTRLTVT.

CDR3 sequence (DNA): TGTGCCAGCAGCCTCACGGACTACCTCACAGATACGCAGTATTTT. The encoded protein is CASSLTDYLTDTQYF. This rearrangement joins TRBV14 to TRBJ2-3; the D gene is possibly TRBD2 (6 bases). The CDR3 covers 15 residues. Trimming took off 4 bases at V and 2 bases at J, with 13 bases between the two ends. Germline CDR1 reads SGHDN; CDR2 reads FVKESK.

The chain joins TRBV19 to TRBJ1-1; D is unresolved. Trimming removed 7 bases at V and 5 bases at J, with 17 bases between. From germline, CDR1 is LNHDA and CDR2 SQIVND (reference sequence). The CDR3 has 14 residues. This chain's CDR3 is CASNPQAHGTEAFF. The DNA of the CDR3 is TGTGCCAGTAATCCCCAGGCCCACGGGACTGAAGCTTTCTTT.

This clone showed up just once. This chain connects TRBV5-6 to TRBJ1-4, with 10 bases lining up with TRBD1. V was pared by 0 bases and J by 5 bases, with 7 bases of the junction left unmatched. The CDR3 covers 17 residues. Germline V CDR1 and CDR2: SGHDT, YYEEEE. CDR3 DNA sequence: TGTGCCAGCAGCTTGGGGCGACAGGGGGCTTTAAATGAAAAACTGTTTTTT. It is translated as CASSLGRQGALNEKLFF.

The J gene is TRBJ2-5, the V gene TRBV12-5; 9 nucleotides agree with TRBD1. The junction had 10 bases not matched to a gene; V was cut back by 6 bases and J by 5 bases. Germline V gene data show CDR1 as LGHNT and CDR2 as FRNRAP. The CDR3 length is 15 residues. The CDR3 sequence: CASGPGQGWLETQYF. CDR3 sequence (DNA): TGTGCTAGTGGCCCCGGACAGGGGTGGTTGGAGACCCAGTACTTC.

CDR3 protein: CSVGEEDYTF. DNA for the CDR3: TGCAGCGTTGGGGAAGAGGACTACACCTTC. The rearrangement links TRBV29-1 to TRBJ1-2; no firm D call. V lost 4 bases, J lost 10 bases, and 10 bases lay in between. The CDR3 sequence is 10 residues long. The germline V gene encodes CDR1 SQVTM and CDR2 ANQGSEA. Drawing the rest from reference TRBV29-1 and TRBJ1-2, the complete variable domain is SAVISQKPSRDICQRGTSLTIQCQVDSQVTMMFWYRQQPGQSLTLIATANQGSEATYESGFVIDKFPISRPNLTFSTLTVSNMSPEDSSIYLCSVGEEDYTFGSGTRLTVV.

The rearrangement links TRBV7-9 to TRBJ2-1; perhaps TRBD1 as D (5 bases). Trimming shortened V by 5 bases and J by 6 bases, and 14 bases separated the two germline ends. Germline V lookup: CDR1 SEHNR, CDR2 FQNEAQ (reference sequence). CDR3 length: 14 amino acids. DNA of the CDR3: TGTGCCAGCAGCCAGCCGTGGGGCGGCAATGAGCAGTTCTTC. Protein product: CASSQPWGGNEQFF.

The chain carries TRBV21-1 and TRBJ2-1; the listed D gene, TRBD1, was not tested against the DNA. TRBV21-1 is reported as a pseudogene. This CDR3 has 17 residues. In nucleotides, the CDR3 is TGTGCCAGCAGCAAAGTACACACAGCAGGCCTCTTCAATGAGCAGTTCTTC. This codes for CASSKVHTAGLFNEQFF.

In this sample, this clone turned up a few times. The J gene is TRBJ1-1, the V gene TRBV6-1, with D possibly matching TRBD1 (5 bases). V dropped 6 bases and J dropped 1 base, with 15 bases sitting between them. The CDR3 sequence is 15 residues long. CDR1 is MNHNS, CDR2 SASEGT, per germline. This chain's CDR3 is CASRDRTIWNTEAFF. The DNA for the CDR3 is TGTGCCAGCAGGGATCGGACAATTTGGAACACTGAAGCTTTCTTT.

The rearrangement joins TRBV11-3 to TRBJ2-7, with 8 nucleotides matching TRBD1. J gave up 5 bases and V 5 bases, and 8 bases lay outside the gene matches. CDR1 and CDR2 (germline): SGHNT, YENEEA. This CDR3 is built from 14 residues. CDR3 in DNA: TGTGCCAGCAGCCCCCGGACAGGGAGCCACGAGCAGTACTTC. This gives the protein CASSPRTGSHEQYF.

The chain uses TRBV19 and TRBJ1-1; D gene uncertain. This CDR3 has 15 amino acids. In germline, CDR1 is LNHDA, CDR2 SQIVND (reference sequence). Trimming stripped 4 bases from V and 1 base from J, with 13 bases between. DNA for the CDR3: TGTGCCAGTAGTACCCAAAGGACGGGGAACACTGAAGCTTTCTTT. Residues: CASSTQRTGNTEAFF.

V and J are TRBV14 and TRBJ2-1; no reliable D call. V dropped 7 bases and J dropped 6 bases, with 13 bases sitting between them. CDR1 is SGHDN, CDR2 FVKESK, per germline. CDR3 length: 13 amino acids. The CDR3 loop is CASKPLGPNEQFF. In nucleotides, the CDR3 is TGTGCCAGCAAACCTCTAGGGCCCAATGAGCAGTTCTTC.

J is TRBJ1-1 and V is TRBV4-1; TRBD1 matches at 8 bases. With V trimmed by 5 bases and J by 2 bases, 4 bases remained unmatched. The CDR3 consists of 14 residues. CDR1 and CDR2 from the germline V gene are MGHRA and YSYEKL. CDR3 region: CASSVAGGNTEAFF. DNA of the CDR3: TGCGCCAGCAGCGTTGCAGGGGGCAACACTGAAGCTTTCTTT.

The V and J genes are TRBV15 and TRBJ2-1; D may be TRBD1 or TRBD2 (5 bases each). Trimming left V 6 bases short and J 5 bases short, with 14 bases between. This CDR3 is built from 14 residues. CDR1 is LNHNV, CDR2 YYDKDF, per germline (reference sequence). Written as DNA, the CDR3 is TGTGCCACCAGGGACCGGGACGTAGACAATGAGCAGTTCTTC. Translating gives CATRDRDVDNEQFF.

This sequence joins TRBV5-3 and TRBJ2-7, with 8 bases lining up with TRBD2. TRBV5-3 belongs to the ORF category, with a function that is uncertain. Trimming took 2 bases from V and 2 from J; bases not matched to a gene: 9. The CDR3 is made up of 16 amino acids. The CDR3 sequence is CARSLTGGRPPYEQYF. CDR3 nucleotide sequence: TGTGCCAGAAGCTTAACGGGCGGGAGGCCCCCCTACGAGCAGTACTTC.

This chain links TRBV7-6 with TRBJ1-2, with D possibly TRBD1 on 5 matching bases. V was clipped by 1 base and J by 0 bases, with 9 bases between them. Germline V gives CDR1 SGHVS, CDR2 FNYEAQ. The CDR3 runs 15 residues. CDR3 protein: CASSLVRAPNYGYTF. CDR3 in DNA: TGTGCCAGCAGCTTAGTCAGGGCGCCTAACTATGGCTACACCTTC.

This CDR3 reads CASSARTSEAQFF. The CDR3 DNA follows: TGTGCCAGCAGTGCCCGGACTAGCGAGGCGCAGTTCTTC. The gene calls are TRBV6-1 and TRBJ2-1; 9 bases line up with TRBD2. Germline values: CDR1 MNHNS, CDR2 SASEGT. V lost 4 bases, J lost 12 bases, and 7 bases stayed unmatched. The CDR3 extends over 13 amino acids.